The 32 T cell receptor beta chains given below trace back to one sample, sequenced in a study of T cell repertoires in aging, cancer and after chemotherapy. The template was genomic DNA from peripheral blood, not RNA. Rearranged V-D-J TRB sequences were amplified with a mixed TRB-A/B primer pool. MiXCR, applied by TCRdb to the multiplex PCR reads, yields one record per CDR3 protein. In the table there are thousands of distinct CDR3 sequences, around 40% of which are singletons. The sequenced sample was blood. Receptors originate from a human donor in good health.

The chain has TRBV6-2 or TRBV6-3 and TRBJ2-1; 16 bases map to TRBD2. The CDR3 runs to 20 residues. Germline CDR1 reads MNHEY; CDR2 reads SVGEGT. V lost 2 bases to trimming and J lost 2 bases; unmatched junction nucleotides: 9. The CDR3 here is CASSYPTGLAGGPTYNEQFF. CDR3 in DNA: TGTGCCAGCAGTTACCCTACGGGACTAGCGGGGGGGCCAACCTACAATGAGCAGTTCTTC.

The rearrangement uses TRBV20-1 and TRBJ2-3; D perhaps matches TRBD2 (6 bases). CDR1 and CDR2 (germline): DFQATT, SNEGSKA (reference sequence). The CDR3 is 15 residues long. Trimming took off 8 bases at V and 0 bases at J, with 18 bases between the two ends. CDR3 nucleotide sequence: TGCAGTCTCGACACGCGGCGGGGAAGCACAGATACGCAGTATTTT. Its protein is CSLDTRRGSTDTQYF.

CDR3 in DNA: TGTGCCAGCTCCCCGGAGACGGCGAACACTGAAGCTTTCTTT. This gives the protein CASSPETANTEAFF. This sequence joins TRBV18 and TRBJ1-1; D remains ambiguous. V lost 6 bases and J lost 1, with 12 bases in between. CDR3 length: 14 residues. Germline V gene lookup returns CDR1 KGHSH and CDR2 LQKENI.

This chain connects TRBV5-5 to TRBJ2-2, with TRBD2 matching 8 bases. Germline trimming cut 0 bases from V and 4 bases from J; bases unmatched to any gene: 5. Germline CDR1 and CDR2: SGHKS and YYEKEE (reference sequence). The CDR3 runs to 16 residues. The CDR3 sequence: CASSLVPGGSTGELFF. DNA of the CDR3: TGTGCCAGCAGCTTGGTTCCGGGAGGGAGCACCGGGGAGCTGTTTTTT.

The CDR3 loop reads CASSEALRGPQHF. DNA for the CDR3: TGTGCCAGCAGTGAAGCGCTTCGAGGGCCCCAGCATTTT. The chain links TRBV6-6 to TRBJ1-5; unclear D gene. Germline CDR1 is MNHNY and CDR2 is SVGAGI (reference sequence). V lost 5 bases and J lost 9, with 14 bases in between. The CDR3 has 13 residues.

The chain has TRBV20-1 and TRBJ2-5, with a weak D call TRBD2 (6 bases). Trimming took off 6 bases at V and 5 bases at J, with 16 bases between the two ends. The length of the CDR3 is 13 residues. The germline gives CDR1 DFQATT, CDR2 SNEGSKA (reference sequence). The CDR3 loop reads CSAPRTKGETQYF. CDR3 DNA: TGCAGTGCCCCTCGGACTAAAGGGGAGACCCAGTACTTC.

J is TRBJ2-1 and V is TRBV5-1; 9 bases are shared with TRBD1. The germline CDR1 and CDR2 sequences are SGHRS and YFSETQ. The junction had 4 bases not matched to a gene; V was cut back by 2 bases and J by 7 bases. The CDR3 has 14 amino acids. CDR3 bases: TGCGCCAGCAGCTTCTGGACAGGGGCGAATGAGCAGTTCTTC. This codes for CASSFWTGANEQFF.

CDR3 loop: CASSAGDSTNTEAFF. The CDR3 nucleotides are TGTGCCAGCAGTGCGGGAGACAGTACGAACACTGAAGCTTTCTTT. The chain recombines TRBV28 with TRBJ1-1; TRBD1 might be the D (5 bases). V was pared by 5 bases and J by 1 base, with 14 bases between. The CDR3 is made up of 15 amino acids. CDR1 is MDHEN, CDR2 SYDVKM, per germline.

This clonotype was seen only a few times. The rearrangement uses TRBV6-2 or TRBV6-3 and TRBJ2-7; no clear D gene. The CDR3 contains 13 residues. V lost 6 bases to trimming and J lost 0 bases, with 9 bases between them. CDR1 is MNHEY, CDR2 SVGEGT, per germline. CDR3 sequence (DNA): TGTGCCAGCAGGTCCGAAAACTCCTACGAGCAGTACTTC. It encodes CASRSENSYEQYF.

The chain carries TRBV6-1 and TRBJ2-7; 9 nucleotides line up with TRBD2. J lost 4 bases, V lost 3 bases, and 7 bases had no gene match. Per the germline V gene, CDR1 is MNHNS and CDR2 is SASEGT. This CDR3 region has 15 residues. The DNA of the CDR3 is TGTGCCAGCAGTGATTTCGGGACTAGCAGTTACGAGCAGTACGTC. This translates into CASSDFGTSSYEQYV.

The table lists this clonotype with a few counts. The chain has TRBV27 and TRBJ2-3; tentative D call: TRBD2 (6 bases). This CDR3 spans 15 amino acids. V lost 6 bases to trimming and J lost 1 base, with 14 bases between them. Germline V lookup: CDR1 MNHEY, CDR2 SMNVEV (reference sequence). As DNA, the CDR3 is TGTGCCAGCAGCCTACTGGGGGGTGGCACAGATACGCAGTATTTT. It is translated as CASSLLGGGTDTQYF.

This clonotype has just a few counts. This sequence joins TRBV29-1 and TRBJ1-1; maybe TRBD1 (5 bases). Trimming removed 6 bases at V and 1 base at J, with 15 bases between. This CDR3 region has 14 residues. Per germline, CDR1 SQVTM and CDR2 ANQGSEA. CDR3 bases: TGCAGCGTGGGGACTTCCAGAAAGAACACTGAAGCTTTCTTT. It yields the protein CSVGTSRKNTEAFF.

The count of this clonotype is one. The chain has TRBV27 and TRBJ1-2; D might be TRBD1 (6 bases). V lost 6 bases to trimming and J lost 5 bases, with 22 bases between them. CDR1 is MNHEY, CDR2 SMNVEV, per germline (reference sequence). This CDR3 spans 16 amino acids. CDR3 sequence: CASRRGGRDAGYGYTF. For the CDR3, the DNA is TGTGCCAGCAGGCGGGGGGGCCGGGACGCGGGGTATGGCTACACCTTC.

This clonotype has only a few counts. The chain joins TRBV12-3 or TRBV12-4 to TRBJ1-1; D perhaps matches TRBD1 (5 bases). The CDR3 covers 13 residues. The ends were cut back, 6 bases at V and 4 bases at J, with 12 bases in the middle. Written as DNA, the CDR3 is TGTGCCAGCAGGGTACACGGGACCACTGAAGCTTTCTTT. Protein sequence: CASRVHGTTEAFF.

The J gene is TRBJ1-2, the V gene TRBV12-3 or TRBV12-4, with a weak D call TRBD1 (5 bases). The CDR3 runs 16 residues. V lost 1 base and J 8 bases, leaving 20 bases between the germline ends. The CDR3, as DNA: TGTGCCAGCAGTTTAGGGCAGGGCTCGGGTGCCAACGGCTACACCTTC. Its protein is CASSLGQGSGANGYTF.

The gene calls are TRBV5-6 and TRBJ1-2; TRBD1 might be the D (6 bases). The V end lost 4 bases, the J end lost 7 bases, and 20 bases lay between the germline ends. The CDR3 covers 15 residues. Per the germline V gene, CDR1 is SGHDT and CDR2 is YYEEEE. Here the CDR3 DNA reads TGTGCCAGCAGCATAGCCCTTGGGGGGCTTTTTGGCTACACCTTC. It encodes CASSIALGGLFGYTF.

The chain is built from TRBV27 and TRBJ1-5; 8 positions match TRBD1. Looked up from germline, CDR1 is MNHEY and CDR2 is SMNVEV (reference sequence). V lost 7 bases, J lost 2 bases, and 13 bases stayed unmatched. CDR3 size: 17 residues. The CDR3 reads CASKGVRGRSGNQPQHF. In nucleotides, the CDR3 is TGTGCCAGCAAAGGAGTCAGGGGGCGTTCAGGCAATCAGCCCCAGCATTTT.

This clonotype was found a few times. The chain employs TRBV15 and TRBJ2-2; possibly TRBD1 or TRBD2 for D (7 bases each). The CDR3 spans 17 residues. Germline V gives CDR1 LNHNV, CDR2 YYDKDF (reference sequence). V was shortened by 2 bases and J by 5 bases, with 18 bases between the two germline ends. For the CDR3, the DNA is TGTGCCACCAGCAGAAGAAGGGAGGGGGCGCGGACCGGGGAGCTGTTTTTT. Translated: CATSRRREGARTGELFF.

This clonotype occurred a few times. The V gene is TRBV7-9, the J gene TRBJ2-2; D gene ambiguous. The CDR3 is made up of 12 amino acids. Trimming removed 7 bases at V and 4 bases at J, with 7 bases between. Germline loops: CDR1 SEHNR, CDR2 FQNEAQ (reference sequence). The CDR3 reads CASTWGTGELFF. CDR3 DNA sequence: TGTGCCAGCACCTGGGGCACCGGGGAGCTGTTTTTT.

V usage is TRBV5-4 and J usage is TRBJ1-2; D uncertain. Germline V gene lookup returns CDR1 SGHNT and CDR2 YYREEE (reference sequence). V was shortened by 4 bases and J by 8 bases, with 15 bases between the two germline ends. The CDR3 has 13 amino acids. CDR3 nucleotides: TGTGCCAGCAGCCTGTTGGGCGCATCGGGCTACACCTTC. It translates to CASSLLGASGYTF.

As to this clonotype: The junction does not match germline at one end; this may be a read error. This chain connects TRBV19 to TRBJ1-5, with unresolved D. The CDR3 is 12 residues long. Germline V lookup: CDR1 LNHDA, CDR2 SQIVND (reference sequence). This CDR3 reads CVSSTTSSPQHF. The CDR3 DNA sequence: TGTGTCAGTAGTACAACATCAAGCCCCCAGCATTTT.

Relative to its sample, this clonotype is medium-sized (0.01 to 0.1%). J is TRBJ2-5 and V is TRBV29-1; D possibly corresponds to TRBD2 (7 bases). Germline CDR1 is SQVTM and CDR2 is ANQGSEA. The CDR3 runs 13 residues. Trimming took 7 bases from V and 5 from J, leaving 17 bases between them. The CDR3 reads CSGGGRGWETQYF. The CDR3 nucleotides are TGCAGCGGCGGGGGCAGGGGCTGGGAGACCCAGTACTTC.

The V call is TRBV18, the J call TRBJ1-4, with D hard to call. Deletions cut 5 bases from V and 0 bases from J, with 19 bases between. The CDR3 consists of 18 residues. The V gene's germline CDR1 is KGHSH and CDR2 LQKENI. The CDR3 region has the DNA TGTGCCAGCTCAGGAGAGCCAGCCTCCCCTGCAACTAATGAAAAACTGTTTTTT. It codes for CASSGEPASPATNEKLFF.

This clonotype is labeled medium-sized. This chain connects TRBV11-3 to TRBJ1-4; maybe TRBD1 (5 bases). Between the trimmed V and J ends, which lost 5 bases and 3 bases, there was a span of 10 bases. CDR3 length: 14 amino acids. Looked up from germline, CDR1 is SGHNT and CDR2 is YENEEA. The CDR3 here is CASSQDTSNEKLFF. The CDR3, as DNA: TGTGCCAGCAGCCAGGACACATCTAATGAAAAACTGTTTTTT. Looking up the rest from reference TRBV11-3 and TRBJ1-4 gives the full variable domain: EAGVVQSPRYKIIEKKQPVAFWCNPISGHNTLYWYLQNLGQGPELLIRYENEEAVDDSQLPKDRFSAERLKGVDSTLKIQPAELGDSAVYLCASSQDTSNEKLFFGSGTQLSVL.

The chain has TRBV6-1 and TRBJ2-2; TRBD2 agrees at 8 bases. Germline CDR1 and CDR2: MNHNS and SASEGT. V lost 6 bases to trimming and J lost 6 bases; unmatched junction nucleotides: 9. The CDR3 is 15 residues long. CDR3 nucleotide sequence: TGTGCCAGCAGCCGCGGACTAGCCGACTCCGGGGAGCTGTTTTTT. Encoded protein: CASSRGLADSGELFF.

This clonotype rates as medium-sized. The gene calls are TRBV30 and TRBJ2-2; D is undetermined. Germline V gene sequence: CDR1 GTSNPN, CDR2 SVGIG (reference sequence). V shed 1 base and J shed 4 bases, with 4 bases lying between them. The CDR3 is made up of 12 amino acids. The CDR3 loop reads CAWSGSTGELFF. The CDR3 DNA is TGTGCCTGGAGTGGGAGCACCGGGGAGCTGTTTTTT.

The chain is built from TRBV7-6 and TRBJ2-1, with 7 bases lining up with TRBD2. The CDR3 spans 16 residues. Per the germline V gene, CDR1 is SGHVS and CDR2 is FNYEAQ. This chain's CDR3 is CVRSLPGGFTYNEQFF. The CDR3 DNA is TGTGTCAGAAGCCTCCCCGGGGGGTTCACCTACAATGAGCAGTTCTTC.

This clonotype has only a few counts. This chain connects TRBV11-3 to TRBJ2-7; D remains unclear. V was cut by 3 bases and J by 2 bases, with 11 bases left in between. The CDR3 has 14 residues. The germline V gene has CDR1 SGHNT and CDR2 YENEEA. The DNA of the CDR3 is TGTGCCAGCAGCTTGTCTGGAGCAACCTACGAGCAGTACTTC. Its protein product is CASSLSGATYEQYF.

CDR3 sequence (DNA): TGTGCCAGCAGCCCCCGGACTAGCGGGGGGTTACAGTACTTC. Its protein is CASSPRTSGGLQYF. This chain uses TRBV11-3 with TRBJ2-5, with 14 bases lining up with TRBD2. Trimming took 5 bases from V and 11 from J; bases not matched to a gene: 7. The CDR3 spans 14 residues. Germline values: CDR1 SGHNT, CDR2 YENEEA. The variable domain in full, with the rest retrieved from reference TRBV11-3 and TRBJ2-5, is EAGVVQSPRYKIIEKKQPVAFWCNPISGHNTLYWYLQNLGQGPELLIRYENEEAVDDSQLPKDRFSAERLKGVDSTLKIQPAELGDSAVYLCASSPRTSGGLQYFGPGTRLLVL.

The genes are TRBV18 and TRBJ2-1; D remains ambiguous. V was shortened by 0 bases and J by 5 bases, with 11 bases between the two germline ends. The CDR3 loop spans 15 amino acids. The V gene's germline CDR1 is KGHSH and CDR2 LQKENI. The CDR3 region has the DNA TGTGCCAGCTCACCACCGCCGGGCAGTCACAATGAGCAGTTCTTC. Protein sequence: CASSPPPGSHNEQFF.

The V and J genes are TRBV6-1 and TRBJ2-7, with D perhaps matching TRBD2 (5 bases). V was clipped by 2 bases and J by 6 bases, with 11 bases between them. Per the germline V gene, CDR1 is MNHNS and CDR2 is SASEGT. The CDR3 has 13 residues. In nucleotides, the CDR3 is TGTGCCAGCAGTGAACACGAGGGTCCCGAGCAGTACGTC. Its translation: CASSEHEGPEQYV.

The CDR3 protein is CASSSGTNGNTIYF. As DNA, the CDR3 is TGTGCCAGCAGCTCCGGGACTAATGGAAACACCATATATTTT. The chain couples TRBV11-3 to TRBJ1-3; TRBD1 might be the D (5 bases). V was cut by 4 bases and J by 3 bases, with 10 bases left in between. Per the germline V gene, CDR1 is SGHNT and CDR2 is YENEEA. The CDR3 has 14 amino acids.